This TCR beta chain was identified in a study of early T cells in non-severe SARS-CoV-2 infection. TCRdb analysed the 5' RACE reads with MiXCR anew, one entry per CDR3 protein. The table has tens of thousands of distinct CDR3 sequences, about 10% seen once. Looked up from germline, CDR1 is DFQATT and CDR2 is SNEGSKA (reference sequence). V lost 2 bases and J 5 bases, leaving 14 bases between the germline ends. This CDR3 region has 14 residues. This clonotype has a handful of counts. The sequence was obtained from an adult who was a healthcare worker with PCR-confirmed SARS-CoV-2 infection or an uninfected control (not recorded which). This material consisted of whole blood, taken at baseline. The chain employs TRBV20-1 and TRBJ2-3, with D perhaps assigned TRBD1 or TRBD2 (5 bases each). CDR3 amino acids: CSARNDGARDTQYF. In DNA form, the CDR3 reads TGCAGTGCTAGAAACGACGGGGCGCGAGATACGCAGTATTTT.